A single sample gave rise to the 30 T cell receptor beta chains below, sequenced in a study of blood T cell repertoires in COVID-19. Measured with immunoSEQ multiplex PCR; TCRdb has only the in-frame clones, and not every one. The repertoire consists of around 190,000 clones, with 86% occurring once and the leading ten covering 20% to 25%. Source material: PBMCs or T cells enriched from blood (not recorded which). These receptors were obtained from a woman in her thirties or forties in a cohort exposed to, infected with or recovered from COVID-19 (not recorded which).

The chain couples TRBV5-4 to TRBJ2-5; the match to TRBD2 covers 12 bases. Unmatched junction bases numbered 2, after V lost 0 bases and J lost 5 bases. The V gene's germline CDR1 is SGHNT and CDR2 YYREEE (reference sequence). The CDR3 length is 15 residues. CDR3 residues: CASSLGLAGGETQYF. The CDR3 DNA is TGTGCCAGCAGCTTGGGGCTAGCGGGGGGGGAGACCCAGTACTTC.

The V gene is TRBV6-2 or TRBV6-3, the J gene TRBJ1-2; weak D call: TRBD1 (6 bases). V was cut by 0 bases and J by 8 bases, with 16 bases left in between. The CDR3 is 15 amino acids. The germline V gene encodes CDR1 MNHEY and CDR2 SVGEGT. DNA for the CDR3: TGTGCCAGCAGTTACTCCAGGGGACTATGGGAAGGCTACACCTTC. Protein product: CASSYSRGLWEGYTF.

The chain is built from TRBV6-5 and TRBJ1-6, with no clear D. With 4 bases removed from V and 7 bases from J, the gap between germline ends came to 8 bases. The germline V gene has CDR1 MNHEY and CDR2 SVGAGI. The CDR3 covers 13 residues. The CDR3 sequence: CASSFAGNSPLHF. CDR3 sequence (DNA): TGTGCCAGCAGTTTTGCGGGGAATTCACCCCTCCACTTT.

The rearrangement links TRBV19 to TRBJ1-2, with D unresolved. The CDR3 covers 13 residues. Germline CDR1 LNHDA, CDR2 SQIVND (reference sequence). V was clipped by 4 bases and J by 3 bases, with 9 bases between them. The CDR3 nucleotides read TGTGCCAGTAGTAAACTAAATTACTATGGCTACACCTTC. As protein: CASSKLNYYGYTF.

The chain joins TRBV27 to TRBJ2-7; 11 positions match TRBD1. Unmatched junction bases numbered 3, after V lost 8 bases and J lost 3 bases. This CDR3 contains 13 residues. From germline, CDR1 is MNHEY and CDR2 SMNVEV (reference sequence). As DNA, the CDR3 is TGTGCCAGCGGGACAGGGGGACACTACGAGCAGTACTTC. Its translation is CASGTGGHYEQYF.

About this clone itself: Relative to the germline gene, one junction end is altered; a read error may explain this. The chain employs TRBV24-1 and TRBJ2-5; D is possibly TRBD2 (6 bases). This CDR3 region has 15 residues. The germline V gene encodes CDR1 KGHDR and CDR2 SFDVKD. For the CDR3, the DNA is TGTGCCACCAGTGATTGGGGGGACCCGCAAGTGACCCAGTACTTC. Translated: CATSDWGDPQVTQYF.

This chain's CDR3 is CASSISGGQTGELFF. The CDR3 DNA is TGTGCCAGCTCAATTAGCGGGGGGCAGACCGGGGAGCTGTTTTTT. V is TRBV3-1 (or the pseudogene TRBV3-2) and J is TRBJ2-2; 10 bases are a match to TRBD2. J was trimmed by 5 bases and V by 8 bases; bases with no gene match: 8. The CDR3 totals 15 residues. CDR1 and CDR2 (germline): LGHDT, YNNKEL (reference sequence).

The chain combines TRBV10-3 with TRBJ2-7, with 8 bases fitting TRBD2. With V trimmed by 8 bases and J by 3 bases, 3 bases remained unmatched. This CDR3 has 12 amino acids. Germline V gives CDR1 ENHRY, CDR2 SYGVKD. This CDR3 reads CAIGRGDYEQYF. CDR3 in DNA: TGTGCCATCGGGCGGGGGGACTACGAGCAGTACTTC.

The chain carries TRBV9 and TRBJ1-1, with D maybe TRBD1 (6 bases). The V gene's germline CDR1 is SGDLS and CDR2 YYNGEE. V lost 4 bases to trimming and J lost 1 base, with 11 bases between them. This CDR3 region has 14 residues. CDR3 coding DNA: TGTGCCAGCAGCCCCCCACAGGGGAACACTGAAGCTTTCTTT. Its protein is CASSPPQGNTEAFF. Full variable domain (outside the CDR3, taken from reference TRBV9 and TRBJ1-1): DSGVTQTPKHLITATGQRVTLRCSPRSGDLSVYWYQQSLDQGLQFLIQYYNGEERAKGNILERFSAQQFPDLHSELNLSSLELGDSALYFCASSPPQGNTEAFFGQGTRLTVV.

V usage is TRBV4-1 and J usage is TRBJ1-1; 11 bases line up with TRBD1. V was pared by 0 bases and J by 4 bases, with 10 bases of the junction left unmatched. The germline V gene has CDR1 MGHRA and CDR2 YSYEKL. This CDR3 comprises 18 residues. The CDR3 region has the DNA TGCGCCAGCAGCCAAGAATTAGGACAGGGGGCGCGGGGCACTGAAGCTTTCTTT. Translated: CASSQELGQGARGTEAFF.

V is TRBV7-9 and J is TRBJ2-3; TRBD2 matches 12 bases. V dropped 0 bases and J dropped 5; count of bases not matched to a gene: 6. Germline CDR1 reads SEHNR; CDR2 reads FQNEAQ (reference sequence). The CDR3 runs 17 residues. CDR3 amino acids: CASSLASASGREDTQYF. CDR3 nucleotide sequence: TGTGCCAGCAGCTTAGCGTCGGCTAGCGGGAGGGAAGATACGCAGTATTTT.

The chain recombines TRBV3-1 (or the pseudogene TRBV3-2) with TRBJ2-7; D is perhaps TRBD2 (7 bases). With 1 base removed from V and 4 bases from J, the gap between germline ends came to 11 bases. CDR1 is LGHDT, CDR2 YNNKEL, per germline (reference sequence). The CDR3 is 14 amino acids. CDR3 amino acids: CASSQGGGGYEQYF. CDR3 nucleotide sequence: TGTGCCAGCAGCCAAGGGGGAGGGGGGTACGAGCAGTACTTC.

The sample holds one count of this clone. The J gene is TRBJ1-2, the V gene TRBV19; D unclear. Germline V gene data show CDR1 as LNHDA and CDR2 as SQIVND (reference sequence). The CDR3 has 15 residues. Trimming took off 10 bases at V and 4 bases at J, with 22 bases between the two ends. CDR3: CATNPWTGSSYGYTF. The DNA of the CDR3 is TGTGCCACTAACCCGTGGACGGGGAGTTCCTATGGCTACACCTTC.

The V and J genes are TRBV4-2 and TRBJ1-2, with 7 bases that match TRBD1. The CDR3 has 13 amino acids. Trimming at V came to 4 bases and at J to 6 bases, leaving 5 bases not matched to a gene. Looked up from germline, CDR1 is LGHNA and CDR2 is YNFKEQ. CDR3 bases: TGTGCCAGCAGCCCGAGACAGGGAGATGGCTACACCTTC. The encoded protein is CASSPRQGDGYTF.

The gene calls are TRBV23-1 and TRBJ2-7; a possible D gene is TRBD2 (6 bases). TRBV23-1 is an ORF; its function is uncertain. The CDR3 loop spans 16 amino acids. V lost 3 bases and J lost 0, with 15 bases in between. CDR3 sequence: CASSHRSRDSSYEQYF. As DNA, the CDR3 is TGCGCCAGCAGTCACCGGTCCCGGGACTCCTCCTACGAGCAGTACTTC.

The chain carries TRBV4-3 and TRBJ2-2, with D tentatively TRBD1 (6 bases). The germline V gene encodes CDR1 LGHNA and CDR2 YSLEER. V lost 2 bases, J lost 0 bases, and 10 bases lay in between. The length of the CDR3 is 16 residues. CDR3 in amino acids: CASSQQGGPNTGELFF. The CDR3, as DNA: TGCGCCAGCAGCCAACAAGGGGGTCCGAACACCGGGGAGCTGTTTTTT.

The V call is TRBV4-1, the J call TRBJ2-3; 9 nucleotides match TRBD2. The CDR3 is 16 amino acids. V was clipped by 5 bases and J by 5 bases; unmatched bases: 11. Germline loops: CDR1 MGHRA, CDR2 YSYEKL. CDR3: CASSTVSGRRVDTQYF. The CDR3 DNA sequence: TGCGCCAGCAGCACGGTTAGCGGGAGAAGGGTAGATACGCAGTATTTT.

The CDR3 DNA reads as TGTGCCAGCAGCCAATCCCAAGGGGTTACTGAAGCTTTCTTT. Translating gives CASSQSQGVTEAFF. This chain uses TRBV16 with TRBJ1-1; maybe TRBD1 (5 bases). Germline loops: CDR1 KGHSY, CDR2 FQNENV. CDR3 length equals 14 residues. Trimming cost V 0 bases and J 5 bases, with 10 bases left between them.

The rearrangement uses TRBV3-1 (or the pseudogene TRBV3-2) and TRBJ2-1; the D is unclear. The CDR3 sequence is 11 residues long. Deletions cut 2 bases from V and 9 bases from J, with 5 bases between. Germline V gene sequence: CDR1 LGHDT, CDR2 YNNKEL (reference sequence). DNA for the CDR3: TGTGCCAGCAGCCAACCGGGTGAGCAGTTCTTC. Protein: CASSQPGEQFF.

This clone was detected only once. The chain carries TRBV7-2 and TRBJ1-1, with a weak D call TRBD1 (6 bases). CDR1 and CDR2 (germline): SGHTA, FQGNSA. The V end was cut by 1 base, the J end by 3 bases, with 12 bases between. The CDR3 extends over 15 amino acids. In nucleotides, the CDR3 is TGTGCCAGCAGCTTAGTGGGGGGGGGCTACACTGAAGCTTTCTTT. Its translation is CASSLVGGGYTEAFF.

Only a few counts were recorded for this clone. The J gene is TRBJ2-7, the V gene TRBV7-9; perhaps TRBD1 as D (6 bases). Germline CDR1 is SEHNR and CDR2 is FQNEAQ (reference sequence). The length of the CDR3 is 16 residues. The germline V and J ends were trimmed by 5 bases and 3 bases, with 20 bases remaining between them. The CDR3 DNA reads TGTGCCAGCAGCCCCCCAAACCCAGGACAGAACTACGAGCAGTACTTC. As protein: CASSPPNPGQNYEQYF.

This chain links TRBV14 with TRBJ2-2; tentatively, D is TRBD1 (6 bases). This CDR3 contains 18 residues. The germline CDR1 and CDR2 sequences are SGHDN and FVKESK. V lost 0 bases to trimming and J lost 5 bases, with 19 bases between them. CDR3 nucleotides: TGTGCCAGCAGCCAAGATCGGACAGTTAAACATCGGACCGGGGAGCTGTTTTTT. Its protein is CASSQDRTVKHRTGELFF.

The V gene is TRBV24-1, the J gene TRBJ2-3, with a weak D call TRBD1 (6 bases). V lost 3 bases and J lost 2, with 17 bases in between. CDR3 length: 17 residues. Germline V lookup: CDR1 KGHDR, CDR2 SFDVKD. Written as DNA, the CDR3 is TGTGCCACCAGTGATCGGCCGGGACACTTATCCACAGATACGCAGTATTTT. Its protein product is CATSDRPGHLSTDTQYF.

This clone has a single count. V is TRBV30 and J is TRBJ1-1; the match to TRBD1 covers 10 bases. The V gene's germline CDR1 is GTSNPN and CDR2 SVGIG (reference sequence). CDR3 length equals 15 residues. V lost 1 base, J lost 5 bases, and 7 bases stayed unmatched. The chain's CDR3 is CAWSDEDRGRTEAFF. The CDR3 nucleotides read TGTGCCTGGAGTGATGAGGACAGGGGGAGAACTGAAGCTTTCTTT.

V gene TRBV28 combines with J gene TRBJ1-1; a possible D gene is TRBD1 (5 bases). Germline values: CDR1 MDHEN, CDR2 SYDVKM. The length of the CDR3 is 15 residues. Trimming removed 7 bases at V and 0 bases at J, with 15 bases between. CDR3: CASTTRTRVNTEAFF. The CDR3 DNA sequence: TGTGCCAGCACGACCCGGACACGAGTGAACACTGAAGCTTTCTTT. Using reference TRBV28 and TRBJ1-1 for the parts outside the CDR3, the full variable domain is DVKVTQSSRYLVKRTGEKVFLECVQDMDHENMFWYRQDPGLGLRLIYFSYDVKMKEKGDIPEGYSVSREKKERFSLILESASTNQTSMYLCASTTRTRVNTEAFFGQGTRLTVV.

The rearrangement uses TRBV7-9 and TRBJ1-1; weak D call: TRBD1 (6 bases). Trimming cost V 4 bases and J 1 base, with 10 bases left between them. Germline V gives CDR1 SEHNR, CDR2 FQNEAQ (reference sequence). The CDR3 spans 14 residues. The CDR3 here is CASSSPDRNTEAFF. In DNA, the CDR3 is TGTGCCAGCAGCTCCCCGGACAGGAACACTGAAGCTTTCTTT.

The chain recombines TRBV24-1 with TRBJ2-5; D remains unclear. Per the germline V gene, CDR1 is KGHDR and CDR2 is SFDVKD. V lost 8 bases and J 5 bases, leaving 11 bases between the germline ends. This CDR3 spans 12 amino acids. Here the CDR3 reads CATNTPSETQYF. In DNA form, the CDR3 reads TGTGCCACCAATACTCCCTCGGAGACCCAGTACTTC.

This chain joins TRBV7-9 and TRBJ2-7, with TRBD1 as a possible D gene (6 bases). Germline CDR1 is SEHNR and CDR2 is FQNEAQ (reference sequence). The V end was cut by 11 bases, the J end by 2 bases, with 13 bases between. The CDR3 consists of 12 residues. This CDR3 reads CACSQGAYEQYF. CDR3 nucleotides: TGTGCCTGCTCACAGGGCGCCTACGAGCAGTACTTC.

The chain has TRBV10-3 and TRBJ1-5; D may be TRBD1 (6 bases). Trimming removed 1 base at V and 4 bases at J, with 20 bases between. This CDR3 comprises 18 residues. Germline CDR1 reads ENHRY; CDR2 reads SYGVKD. The CDR3, as DNA: TGTGCCATCAGTGAGTTATGTTCCGGGACAACGATAAATCAGCCCCAGCATTTT. Translating it yields CAISELCSGTTINQPQHF.

The chain uses TRBV10-1 and TRBJ2-3, with D possibly matching TRBD1 (6 bases). The CDR3 has 15 amino acids. V lost 0 bases to trimming and J lost 0 bases, with 7 bases between them. Germline V gene lookup returns CDR1 WNHNN and CDR2 SYGVQD (reference sequence). The CDR3 nucleotides read TGCGCCAGCAGTGAGTCAGGGGGAAGCACAGATACGCAGTATTTT. Protein product: CASSESGGSTDTQYF.